Sequencing of this T cell receptor beta chain was carried out in a study of shared clonotypes between healthy human individuals. A remark on this clone: As yet, its antigen is unknown. This sample also contains other DNA sequences that code for the same CDR3.

Study observations and caveats: Shared across four donors were roughly 5.3% of the naive CD4 clonotypes.

Nashville, Tennessee was home to all donors, who were Caucasian adults. The table came from immunoSEQ multiplex PCR; TCRdb's copy has only in-frame clones and leaves some out. The sample lists a few million clones, more than 80% occurring once. The sequence came from a man aged 18 to 29 in good health. Some clones in this sample may be carry-over from other donors' samples. Sequenced input: naive CD4+ T cells from PBMCs. Documented subset: CD45RA+ positively selected.

CDR3 region: CASTASGTQYF. The DNA of the CDR3 is TGTGCCAGCACCGCCTCAGGAACCCAGTACTTC. The rearrangement joins TRBV2 to TRBJ2-5; D is ambiguous. V was pared by 7 bases and J by 8 bases, with 11 bases between. This CDR3 has 11 residues. Germline CDR1 and CDR2: SNHLY and FYNNEI.